These 10 T cell receptor beta chains came from one sample sequenced in a study of lymphopenia after photon versus proton radiotherapy. TCRdb's copy holds only in-frame clones and misses some; the assay was immunoSEQ multiplex PCR. Among about 42,000 clones listed, approximately 82% were seen once. Sequencing used peripheral blood, obtained from a patient treated with proton-based radiotherapy. These receptors originate from an older woman with pancreatic cancer.

This clone has only one observation. V gene TRBV18 combines with J gene TRBJ1-5; D gene unclear. The CDR3 totals 15 residues. V lost 6 bases to trimming and J lost 0 bases, with 12 bases between them. In germline, CDR1 is KGHSH, CDR2 LQKENI. CDR3: CASSPGPYSNQPQHF. Written as DNA, the CDR3 is TGTGCCAGCTCTCCCGGACCGTATAGCAATCAGCCCCAGCATTTT.

This clone was found a few times. The gene calls are TRBV2 and TRBJ1-5, with 7 bases matching TRBD1. This CDR3 has 15 residues. Germline V CDR1 and CDR2: SNHLY, FYNNEI. The junction had 5 bases not matched to a gene; V was cut back by 4 bases and J by 2 bases. CDR3 DNA: TGTGCCAGCAGTGTACAGGGGCTCGGCAATCAGCCCCAGCATTTT. Amino acids: CASSVQGLGNQPQHF. Looking up the rest from reference TRBV2 and TRBJ1-5 gives the full variable domain: EPEVTQTPSHQVTQMGQEVILRCVPISNHLYFYWYRQILGQKVEFLVSFYNNEISEKSEIFDDQFSVERPDGSNFTLKIRSTKLEDSAMYFCASSVQGLGNQPQHFGDGTRLSIL.

The chain has TRBV7-9 and TRBJ2-3, with 13 bases that match TRBD2. The germline CDR1 and CDR2 sequences are SEHNR and FQNEAQ (reference sequence). The CDR3 contains 16 residues. J lost 3 bases, V lost 5 bases, and 5 bases had no gene match. The CDR3 spells CASSGGTSGVTDTQYF. The CDR3 DNA reads TGTGCCAGCAGCGGTGGGACTAGCGGGGTGACAGATACGCAGTATTTT.

This clone was seen just once. The V call is TRBV29-1, the J call TRBJ1-1, with TRBD1 matching 7 bases. The ends lost 1 base at V and 6 bases at J; junction bases unmatched: 8. CDR3 size: 14 residues. CDR1 and CDR2 from the germline V gene are SQVTM and ANQGSEA. The CDR3 DNA sequence: TGCAGCGTTGAAGCGGACAGCAGGGGGGCTGAAGCTTTCTTT. Protein sequence: CSVEADSRGAEAFF. Looking up the rest from reference TRBV29-1 and TRBJ1-1 gives the full variable domain: SAVISQKPSRDICQRGTSLTIQCQVDSQVTMMFWYRQQPGQSLTLIATANQGSEATYESGFVIDKFPISRPNLTFSTLTVSNMSPEDSSIYLCSVEADSRGAEAFFGQGTRLTVV.

This clone was seen just once. The chain recombines TRBV10-3 with TRBJ2-3, with 14 bases aligning to TRBD2. The CDR3 sequence is 16 residues long. The junction had 7 bases not matched to a gene; V was cut back by 8 bases and J by 3 bases. Per the germline V gene, CDR1 is ENHRY and CDR2 is SYGVKD. The CDR3 loop is CAISRGTSGRTDTQYF. The CDR3 DNA reads as TGTGCCATCTCAAGAGGGACTAGCGGGAGAACAGATACGCAGTATTTT.

This chain uses TRBV28 with TRBJ1-3; 9 nucleotides align to TRBD1. The germline CDR1 and CDR2 sequences are MDHEN and SYDVKM. V was clipped by 5 bases and J by 1 base; unmatched bases: 3. The CDR3 length is 15 residues. For the CDR3, the DNA is TGTGCCAGCAGTCGGGACAGGGCATCTGGAAACACCATATATTTT. It codes for CASSRDRASGNTIYF.

This rearrangement joins TRBV7-2 to TRBJ1-3, with no clear D. Germline values: CDR1 SGHTA, CDR2 FQGNSA. V lost 3 bases to trimming and J lost 4 bases, with 13 bases between them. This CDR3 region has 15 residues. CDR3 region: CASSFGEARGNTIYF. In DNA, the CDR3 is TGTGCCAGCAGCTTTGGGGAAGCACGAGGAAACACCATATATTTT.

The chain uses TRBV18 and TRBJ2-5, with D hard to call. V dropped 1 base and J dropped 5 bases, with 11 bases sitting between them. Germline V gene lookup returns CDR1 KGHSH and CDR2 LQKENI. The CDR3 is made up of 14 amino acids. CDR3 coding DNA: TGTGCCAGCTCACCACAGGGCGGCGCGGAGACCCAGTACTTC. It yields the protein CASSPQGGAETQYF. The variable domain in full, with the rest retrieved from reference TRBV18 and TRBJ2-5, is NAGVMQNPRHLVRRRGQEARLRCSPMKGHSHVYWYRQLPEEGLKFMVYLQKENIIDESGMPKERFSAEFPKEGPSILRIQQVVRGDSAAYFCASSPQGGAETQYFGPGTRLLVL.

This chain connects TRBV2 to TRBJ1-5; TRBD1 might be the D (6 bases). Germline V gene lookup returns CDR1 SNHLY and CDR2 FYNNEI. V was clipped by 7 bases and J by 4 bases, with 11 bases between them. The CDR3 spans 13 residues. CDR3 in amino acids: CASTAGTNQPQHF. The CDR3 DNA reads as TGTGCCAGCACGGCAGGGACAAATCAGCCCCAGCATTTT.

CDR3 DNA: TGCGCCAGCAGGGACAGGGGGCAGTACTTC. It codes for CASRDRGQYF. The V and J genes are TRBV4-3 and TRBJ2-7; the match to TRBD1 covers 9 bases. V shed 6 bases, J shed 9 bases, and the junction held 0 bases outside the gene matches. The CDR3 runs 10 residues. Germline CDR1 LGHNA, CDR2 YSLEER.